The TCR beta chain under discussion was sequenced for a study of blood T cell repertoires in COVID-19. The length of the CDR3 is 14 residues. Trimming stripped 1 base from V and 6 bases from J, with 12 bases between. Germline V gene data show CDR1 as SEHNR and CDR2 as FQNEAQ (reference sequence). Sequencing was performed with immunoSEQ multiplex PCR; in TCRdb, only in-frame clones are kept and a portion is missing. Seen here are hundreds of thousands of clones, around 90% observed once, and the top ten hold roughly 8.3%. This clone occurred once. The V call is TRBV7-9, the J call TRBJ1-1; a possible D gene is TRBD1 (6 bases). The sequenced sample consisted of peripheral blood. This sequence originates from a woman between 50 and 59 years old with COVID-19, enrolled during active disease. CDR3: CASSLGTGRSEAFF. CDR3 nucleotides: TGTGCCAGCAGCTTAGGAACAGGGCGGTCTGAAGCTTTCTTT.